The rows below give T cell receptor beta chains drawn from one sample of a study of blood T cell repertoires in COVID-19. Sequencing was performed with immunoSEQ multiplex PCR; in TCRdb, only in-frame clones are kept and a portion is missing. The sample carries 110,000 or so clones, roughly 85% recorded once. The sample taken for sequencing was peripheral blood. Every receptor here comes from a man aged 40-49 years with acute or convalescent COVID-19. Each CDR3 is given with its conserved first and last residue. Fields, in order: CDR3 DNA, CDR3 protein, clone size, D gene, J gene, V gene, CDR3 length. A D gene is named only where the DNA matches it firmly. The size field is filled for only some rows; it gives once, few, many or a size class.

DNA: TGTGCCAGTAGTACGCAACAGGGAATCTCTGAAGCTTTCTTT; CDR3: CASSTQQGISEAFF; size: NA; D: NA; J: TRBJ1-1; V: TRBV19; length: 14
DNA: TGTGCCAGCAGCTTGAGCCAGAACACTGAAGCTTTCTTT; CDR3: CASSLSQNTEAFF; size: NA; D: NA; J: TRBJ1-1; V: TRBV5-6; length: 13
DNA: TGTGCCAGTAGTGCGTCAGAGACCCAGTACTTC; CDR3: CASSASETQYF; size: NA; D: NA; J: TRBJ2-5; V: TRBV19; length: 11
DNA: TGTGCCAGCAGCTTAGCTCCTGACAGCTCCTACGAGCAGTACTTC; CDR3: CASSLAPDSSYEQYF; size: NA; D: NA; J: TRBJ2-7; V: TRBV11-2; length: 15
DNA: TGTGCCAGCAGCCCATGGATTGCAACGGGCAATGAGCAGTTCTTC; CDR3: CASSPWIATGNEQFF; size: NA; D: NA; J: TRBJ2-1; V: TRBV5-8; length: 15
DNA: TGCGCCAGCAGCCTACTGGGACTAAGCCAAGAGACCCAGTACTTC; CDR3: CASSLLGLSQETQYF; size: NA; D: TRBD2; J: TRBJ2-5; V: TRBV4-1; length: 15
DNA: TGTGCCAGCAGTTATGGCGGCGGCAATGAGCAGTTCTTC; CDR3: CASSYGGGNEQFF; size: once; D: NA; J: TRBJ2-1; V: TRBV6-5; length: 13
DNA: TGTGCCAGCAGCTTGGCCCCTAGCACAGATACGCAGTATTTT; CDR3: CASSLAPSTDTQYF; size: NA; D: NA; J: TRBJ2-3; V: TRBV5-5; length: 14
DNA: TGTGCCAGTGCGGAGGGACTCGGACTTGGCAATGAGCAGTTCTTC; CDR3: CASAEGLGLGNEQFF; size: NA; D: NA; J: TRBJ2-1; V: TRBV6-5; length: 15
DNA: TGCGCCAGCAGCCCGGGACAGACCATTTTAGGTGGCTACACCTTC; CDR3: CASSPGQTILGGYTF; size: NA; D: TRBD1; J: TRBJ1-2; V: TRBV4-1; length: 15
DNA: TGTGCCAGCAGTCAACTTGGGGGGTCTAACACCGGGGAGCTGTTTTTT; CDR3: CASSQLGGSNTGELFF; size: NA; D: NA; J: TRBJ2-2; V: TRBV2; length: 16
DNA: TGCGCCAGCAGCCACGCGAACCACGAGCAGTACTTC; CDR3: CASSHANHEQYF; size: NA; D: NA; J: TRBJ2-7; V: TRBV4-1; length: 12
DNA: TGTGCCAGCAGTTCGTACGGCACAGGGTCTAATGAAAAACTGTTTTTT; CDR3: CASSSYGTGSNEKLFF; size: NA; D: NA; J: TRBJ1-4; V: TRBV27; length: 16
DNA: TGTGCCAGCAGGAGGGGGCTAGCCCCTTCCTACGAGCAGTACTTC; CDR3: CASRRGLAPSYEQYF; size: NA; D: TRBD1; J: TRBJ2-7; V: TRBV6-5; length: 15
DNA: TGTGCCAGCTCACCCGGGATCACAGATACGCAGTATTTT; CDR3: CASSPGITDTQYF; size: NA; D: NA; J: TRBJ2-3; V: TRBV18; length: 13
DNA: TGTGCCACCAGGCAGGGGGCTTTTAATGAGCAGTTCTTC; CDR3: CATRQGAFNEQFF; size: NA; D: TRBD1; J: TRBJ2-1; V: TRBV15; length: 13
DNA: TGTGCCAGCAGCCATCCTGGAAACACCATATATTTT; CDR3: CASSHPGNTIYF; size: NA; D: NA; J: TRBJ1-3; V: TRBV11-2; length: 12
DNA: TGCGCCAGCAGCTTGCTCGCCGGACTAGCGGAGGAACTAGCCAAAAACATTCAGTACTTC; CDR3: CASSLLAGLAEELAKNIQYF; size: NA; D: TRBD2; J: TRBJ2-4; V: TRBV5-1; length: 20
DNA: TGCGCCAGCAGCTTGGTGCCCCAGGGGGCGAACACCGGGGAGCTGTTTTTT; CDR3: CASSLVPQGANTGELFF; size: NA; D: TRBD1; J: TRBJ2-2; V: TRBV5-1; length: 17
DNA: TGTGCCAGCAGCTTGGGACCTCAGGGAACTGAAGCTTTCTTT; CDR3: CASSLGPQGTEAFF; size: NA; D: NA; J: TRBJ1-1; V: TRBV5-6; length: 14
DNA: TGCGCCAGCAGAATGACAGGGGCAACTAATGAAAAACTGTTTTTT; CDR3: CASRMTGATNEKLFF; size: NA; D: TRBD1; J: TRBJ1-4; V: TRBV5-1; length: 15
DNA: TGTGCCAGCAGCTTAGGTCTGTCAACTAATGAAAAACTGTTTTTT; CDR3: CASSLGLSTNEKLFF; size: NA; D: NA; J: TRBJ1-4; V: TRBV7-9; length: 15
DNA: TGTGCCAGCAGGGAAAAGAGGGCGGGCGAGCAGTACTTC; CDR3: CASREKRAGEQYF; size: NA; D: NA; J: TRBJ2-7; V: TRBV21-1; length: 13
DNA: TGTGCCAGCAGCTTAGTGCAGGGAACGATCTCCGGGGAGCTGTTTTTT; CDR3: CASSLVQGTISGELFF; size: NA; D: NA; J: TRBJ2-2; V: TRBV7-6; length: 16
DNA: TGTGCCAGAAGCTCCACAGGGGGGGACGCTGAAGCTTTCTTT; CDR3: CARSSTGGDAEAFF; size: NA; D: NA; J: TRBJ1-1; V: TRBV7-5; length: 14
DNA: TGTGCCAGCAGCGTCCACGGGAATAATTCACCCCTCCACTTT; CDR3: CASSVHGNNSPLHF; size: NA; D: NA; J: TRBJ1-6; V: TRBV9; length: 14
DNA: TGTGCCAGCAGCCACACGAGCTCCTACGAGCAGTACTTC; CDR3: CASSHTSSYEQYF; size: NA; D: NA; J: TRBJ2-7; V: TRBV3-1/TRBV3-2; length: 13
DNA: TGTGCCAGCAGCTTCGACAGGGGGAATCGGTATGGCTACACCTTC; CDR3: CASSFDRGNRYGYTF; size: few; D: TRBD1; J: TRBJ1-2; V: TRBV5-6; length: 15
DNA: TGTGCCAGCAGCGCCGTAGGGACAGAAAATTCACCCCTCCACTTT; CDR3: CASSAVGTENSPLHF; size: NA; D: TRBD1; J: TRBJ1-6; V: TRBV9; length: 15
DNA: TGTGCCACCAGCAGAGATGGTGGGACAGGGAACGAGCAGTACTTC; CDR3: CATSRDGGTGNEQYF; size: NA; D: TRBD1; J: TRBJ2-7; V: TRBV15; length: 15
DNA: TGTGCCAGCAGCTTGGGGGCTAGCGGGGGCTACGAGCAGTACTTC; CDR3: CASSLGASGGYEQYF; size: NA; D: TRBD2; J: TRBJ2-7; V: TRBV5-4; length: 15
DNA: TGCGCCACCCCCGGGGCAGGGGACTACGAGCAGTACTTC; CDR3: CATPGAGDYEQYF; size: NA; D: NA; J: TRBJ2-7; V: TRBV10-1; length: 13
DNA: TGTGCCAGCTCCCCGGGGGACGGCTACACCTTC; CDR3: CASSPGDGYTF; size: NA; D: NA; J: TRBJ1-2; V: TRBV18; length: 11
DNA: TGTGCCAGCAGTAAGGAGACAGGGGTCACCGGGGAGCTGTTTTTT; CDR3: CASSKETGVTGELFF; size: NA; D: TRBD1; J: TRBJ2-2; V: TRBV6-5; length: 15
DNA: TGCGCCAGCAGCTTGGTAGACAGGGGGGAGACCCAGTACTTC; CDR3: CASSLVDRGETQYF; size: NA; D: TRBD1; J: TRBJ2-5; V: TRBV5-1; length: 14
DNA: TGTGCCAGCAGCTCCCTCCGGGACAGGGGCTACACCATATATTTT; CDR3: CASSSLRDRGYTIYF; size: NA; D: TRBD1; J: TRBJ1-3; V: TRBV7-9; length: 15
DNA: TGTGCCAGCTCACGTGGGCTAGCGGGGGGAAACGAGCAGTACTTC; CDR3: CASSRGLAGGNEQYF; size: NA; D: TRBD2; J: TRBJ2-7; V: TRBV18; length: 15
DNA: TGTGCCTGGAGTGTACGGCGAGGGTATCAGCCCCAGCATTTT; CDR3: CAWSVRRGYQPQHF; size: NA; D: NA; J: TRBJ1-5; V: TRBV30; length: 14
DNA: TGTGCCAGCAGTTCCGGGACAGAACCCTACGAGCAGTACTTC; CDR3: CASSSGTEPYEQYF; size: NA; D: TRBD1; J: TRBJ2-7; V: TRBV6-2/TRBV6-3; length: 14
DNA: TGCGCCAGCAGCTTGAACCAACGTACTAGCGGGGGATCTGTCGAGCAGTACTTC; CDR3: CASSLNQRTSGGSVEQYF; size: once; D: TRBD2; J: TRBJ2-7; V: TRBV5-1; length: 18
DNA: TGTGCCAGCTCACCGCCCCACCTGTCGGCAGGGGAAGGCTACACCTTC; CDR3: CASSPPHLSAGEGYTF; size: NA; D: NA; J: TRBJ1-2; V: TRBV18; length: 16
DNA: TGTGCCAGCAGCCACCCACAGGGGGTGGGATACGAGCAGTACTTC; CDR3: CASSHPQGVGYEQYF; size: NA; D: TRBD1; J: TRBJ2-7; V: TRBV5-5; length: 15
DNA: TGTGCCTGGAGTGAGCAAATTAATGAAAAACTGTTTTTT; CDR3: CAWSEQINEKLFF; size: NA; D: NA; J: TRBJ1-4; V: TRBV30; length: 13
DNA: TGTGCCAGTAGTGGAGTCGGGAACACTGAAGCTTTCTTT; CDR3: CASSGVGNTEAFF; size: NA; D: NA; J: TRBJ1-1; V: TRBV7-9; length: 13
DNA: TGCGCCAGCAGCCGGGGAGGGGTAGATGAAAAACTGTTTTTT; CDR3: CASSRGGVDEKLFF; size: NA; D: NA; J: TRBJ1-4; V: TRBV4-1; length: 14
DNA: TGTGCCAGCAGTTTGTCCAGGACAGCTAACTATGGCTACACCTTC; CDR3: CASSLSRTANYGYTF; size: NA; D: NA; J: TRBJ1-2; V: TRBV27; length: 15
DNA: TGTGCCAGCAGCGTAGTAGCGGGGGGGGCCACAGATACGCAGTATTTT; CDR3: CASSVVAGGATDTQYF; size: NA; D: TRBD2; J: TRBJ2-3; V: TRBV9; length: 16
DNA: TGTGCCAGCAGCCAAGGGGCGCCGGATGAAAAACTGTTTTTT; CDR3: CASSQGAPDEKLFF; size: NA; D: NA; J: TRBJ1-4; V: TRBV3-1/TRBV3-2; length: 14
DNA: TGTGCCAGCAGTCGGAGTATGAACACTGAAGCTTTCTTT; CDR3: CASSRSMNTEAFF; size: few; D: NA; J: TRBJ1-1; V: TRBV6-5; length: 13
DNA: TGCAGCGCCCGGACACCTGCCGGGGAGCTGTTTTTT; CDR3: CSARTPAGELFF; size: NA; D: NA; J: TRBJ2-2; V: TRBV29-1; length: 12
DNA: TGTGCCAGCAGGGGGGGACTGGCCACACAGCAGTACTTC; CDR3: CASRGGLATQQYF; size: NA; D: NA; J: TRBJ2-7; V: TRBV6-5; length: 13
DNA: TGTGCCAGCAGCCCCGAAGACAGGGGCCACGAGCAGTACTTC; CDR3: CASSPEDRGHEQYF; size: NA; D: TRBD1; J: TRBJ2-7; V: TRBV7-8; length: 14
DNA: TGTGCCTGGAGTACGACAGGGGACCCCTACTTC; CDR3: CAWSTTGDPYF; size: NA; D: TRBD1; J: TRBJ2-7; V: TRBV30; length: 11
DNA: TGTGCCAGCAGCAGGGGGGGGGCCCAGCCCCAGCATTTT; CDR3: CASSRGGAQPQHF; size: NA; D: NA; J: TRBJ1-5; V: TRBV3-1/TRBV3-2; length: 13
DNA: TGTGCCAGCAGCCAAGATCGAGAGACTCCTGAAGCTTTCTTT; CDR3: CASSQDRETPEAFF; size: NA; D: NA; J: TRBJ1-1; V: TRBV3-1/TRBV3-2; length: 14
DNA: TGCGCCAGCACGGAGCTTTCCCCGAACACCGGGGAGCTGTTTTTT; CDR3: CASTELSPNTGELFF; size: NA; D: NA; J: TRBJ2-2; V: TRBV5-1; length: 15